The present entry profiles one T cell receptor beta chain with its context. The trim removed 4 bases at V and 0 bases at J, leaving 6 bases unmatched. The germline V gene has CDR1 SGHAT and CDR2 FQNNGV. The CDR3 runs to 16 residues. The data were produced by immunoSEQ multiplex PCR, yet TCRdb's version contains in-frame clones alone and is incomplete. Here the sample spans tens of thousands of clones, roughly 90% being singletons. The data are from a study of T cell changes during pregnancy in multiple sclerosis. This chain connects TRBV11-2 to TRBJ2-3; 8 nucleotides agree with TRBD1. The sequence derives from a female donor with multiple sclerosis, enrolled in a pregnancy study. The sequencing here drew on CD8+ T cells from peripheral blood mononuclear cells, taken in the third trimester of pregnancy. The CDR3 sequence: CASSSGQGLSTDTQYF. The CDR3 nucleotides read TGTGCCAGCAGCTCCGGACAGGGCTTAAGCACAGATACGCAGTATTTT.